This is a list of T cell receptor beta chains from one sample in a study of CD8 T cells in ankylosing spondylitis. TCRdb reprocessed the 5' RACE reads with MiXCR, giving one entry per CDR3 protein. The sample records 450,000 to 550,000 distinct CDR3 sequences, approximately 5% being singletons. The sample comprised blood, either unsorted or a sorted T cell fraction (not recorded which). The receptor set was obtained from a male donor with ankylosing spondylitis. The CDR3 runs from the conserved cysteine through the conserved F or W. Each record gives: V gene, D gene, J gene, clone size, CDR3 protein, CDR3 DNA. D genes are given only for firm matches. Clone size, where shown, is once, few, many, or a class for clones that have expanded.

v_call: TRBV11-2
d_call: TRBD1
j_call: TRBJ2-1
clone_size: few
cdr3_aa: CASSTYRGQDNEQFF
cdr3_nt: TGTGCCAGCAGCACCTACAGGGGGCAGGACAATGAGCAGTTCTTC

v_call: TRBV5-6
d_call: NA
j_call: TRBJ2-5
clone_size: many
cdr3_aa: CASSFRASLRETQYF
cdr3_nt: TGTGCCAGCAGCTTTCGGGCCAGTTTACGGGAGACCCAGTACTTC

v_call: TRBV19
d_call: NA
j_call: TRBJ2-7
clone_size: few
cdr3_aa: CASRSTFWQNPRNHF
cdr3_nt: TGTGCCAGTAGGTCCACCTTCTGGCAGAACCCCCGCAACCACTTC

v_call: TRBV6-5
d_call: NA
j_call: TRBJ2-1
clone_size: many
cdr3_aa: CASSYSISNEQFF
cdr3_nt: TGTGCCAGCAGTTACTCTATCTCCAATGAGCAGTTCTTC

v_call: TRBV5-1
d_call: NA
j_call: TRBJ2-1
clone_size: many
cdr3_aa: CASSLKETGGDMDNEQFF
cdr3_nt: TGCGCCAGCAGCTTAAAAGAAACAGGGGGGGATATGGACAATGAGCAGTTCTTC

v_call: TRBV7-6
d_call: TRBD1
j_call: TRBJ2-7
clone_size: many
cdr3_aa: CASSLSPGTGLQYF
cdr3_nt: TGTGCCAGCAGCTTAAGCCCCGGGACAGGGTTGCAGTACTTC

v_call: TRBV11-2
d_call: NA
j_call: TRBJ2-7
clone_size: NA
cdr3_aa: CASSLSHEQGLSYEQYF
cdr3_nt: TGTGCCAGCAGCTTATCCCATGAGCAGGGCCTCTCCTACGAGCAGTACTTC

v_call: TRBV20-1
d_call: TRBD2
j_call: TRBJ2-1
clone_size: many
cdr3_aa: CSARDVLAVYNEQFF
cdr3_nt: TGCAGTGCTAGAGATGTACTAGCGGTATACAATGAGCAGTTCTTC

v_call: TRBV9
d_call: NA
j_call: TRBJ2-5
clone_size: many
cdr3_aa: CASSAGQRETQYF
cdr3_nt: TGTGCCAGCAGCGCGGGTCAGAGAGAGACCCAGTACTTC

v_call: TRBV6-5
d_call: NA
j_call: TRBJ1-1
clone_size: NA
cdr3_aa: CASSYASPNTEAFF
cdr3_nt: TGTGCCAGCAGTTACGCCTCTCCGAACACTGAAGCTTTCTTT